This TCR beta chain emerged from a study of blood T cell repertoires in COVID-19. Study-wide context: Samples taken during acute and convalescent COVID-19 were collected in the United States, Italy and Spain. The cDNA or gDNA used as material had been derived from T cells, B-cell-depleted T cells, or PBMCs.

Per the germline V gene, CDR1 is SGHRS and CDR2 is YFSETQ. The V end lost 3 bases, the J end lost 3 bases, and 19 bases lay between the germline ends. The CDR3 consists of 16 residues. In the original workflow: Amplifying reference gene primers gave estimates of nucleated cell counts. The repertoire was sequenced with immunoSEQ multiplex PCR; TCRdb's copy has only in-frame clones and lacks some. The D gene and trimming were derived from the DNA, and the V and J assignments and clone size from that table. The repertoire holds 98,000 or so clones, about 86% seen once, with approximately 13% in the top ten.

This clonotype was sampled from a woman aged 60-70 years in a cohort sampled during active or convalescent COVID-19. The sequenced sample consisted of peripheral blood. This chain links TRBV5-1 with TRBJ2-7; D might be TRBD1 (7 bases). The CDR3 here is CASSSQGGVDHYEQYF. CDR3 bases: TGCGCCAGCAGCTCCCAGGGGGGAGTAGATCACTACGAGCAGTACTTC. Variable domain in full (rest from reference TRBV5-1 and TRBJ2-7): KAGVTQTPRYLIKTRGQQVTLSCSPISGHRSVSWYQQTPGQGLQFLFEYFSETQRNKGNFPGRFSGRQFSNSRSEMNVSTLELGDSALYLCASSSQGGVDHYEQYFGPGTRLTVT.